This T cell receptor (beta chain) appears in the sequencing data of a study of response to subunit inactivated influenza vaccine. Study-wide results and caveats: The authors put forward the suggestion that each seasonal influenza vaccination may bring in only a limited number of new T cells.

About this clonotype itself: As yet, its antigen is unknown.

TCRdb independently ran MiXCR on the RT-PCR reads; one entry per CDR3 protein. The table lists hundreds of thousands of distinct CDR3 sequences, 15% to 19% of them singletons. The germline V gene encodes CDR1 DFQATT and CDR2 SNEGSKA (reference sequence). The ends were cut back, 1 base at V and 3 bases at J, with 15 bases in the middle. This CDR3 region has 15 residues. This TCR came from a man aged 50 to 59 who received an inactivated influenza vaccine. The sequencing here drew on PBMCs from blood, taken 12 days after vaccination. The V call is TRBV20-1, the J call TRBJ2-5, with D possibly matching TRBD2 (5 bases). The CDR3 is CSARVPGSPKETQYF. The CDR3 DNA is TGCAGTGCTAGAGTACCGGGGTCCCCCAAAGAGACCCAGTACTTC.